This T cell receptor beta chain was obtained from a study of blood T cells in healthy people across ages. Study details: Every two T cells gave about one barcoded beta molecule via template switching. Study-wide results and limits: Samples with more naive T cells showed higher observed beta diversity.

Germline assignment: CDR1 DFQATT and CDR2 SNEGSKA (reference sequence). The CDR3 runs 16 residues. V lost 3 bases and J lost 8; bases outside the gene matches: 18. PCR was performed a second time for about 7 to 11 cycles using a sample-barcoded 5' primer and a J-beta primer mix. Each sample yielded at least 3 million CDR3-containing paired-end reads. TCRdb analysed the 5' RACE reads with MiXCR anew, one entry per CDR3 protein. The table lists about 1 million distinct CDR3 sequences, 45% of them singletons. On this clonotype: Its specificity is not known.

This clonotype originated in a woman aged 60-75 years in good health. The specimen was blood. This sequence joins TRBV20-1 and TRBJ1-2, with 7 bases matching TRBD1. The DNA of the CDR3 is TGCAGTGCTAGGCCCCCTGCGGGACAGCCCAGGGGAGGCTACACCTTC. Its protein product is CSARPPAGQPRGGYTF.